Listed here are 24 T cell receptor beta chains from one sample, sequenced in a study of beta chain features in type 1 diabetes (dated by TCRdb to 2016 to 2019). Library preparation employed the immunoSEQ multiplex PCR assay. The High Capacity cDNA Reverse Transcription Kit was used to reverse transcribe all of the isolated RNA, meaning that expressed TCRB transcripts were what got sequenced. TCRdb mirrors the immuneACCESS table, restricted to in-frame sequences. Some clones are absent from its copies; in checked studies, under half trace to an unresolved V gene, and the reason for the others is unknown. The sample table records fewer than 650,000 clones; around 15% of these occur just once. The leading ten clones occupy roughly 0.098% of the sample. The material sequenced was naive CD4+ T cells from blood. Read against the paper, the sample's cell subset or site label means: true naive CD4+ T cells. These TCRs come from a man between 18 and 35 years old in good health.

This clone was detected a few times. The rearrangement uses TRBV15 and TRBJ1-1; possibly TRBD1 for D (5 bases). V gave up 2 bases and J gave up 1 base, with 17 bases separating them. Germline loops: CDR1 LNHNV, CDR2 YYDKDF (reference sequence). This CDR3 region has 17 residues. CDR3 protein: CATSRRGFRGQNTEAFF. CDR3 bases: TGTGCCACCAGCAGAAGAGGGTTCCGGGGCCAGAACACTGAAGCTTTCTTT. Supplemented by reference TRBV15 and TRBJ1-1, the full variable domain reads DAMVIQNPRYQVTQFGKPVTLSCSQTLNHNVMYWYQQKSSQAPKLLFHYYDKDFNNEADTPDNFQSRRPNTSFCFLDIRSPGLGDTAMYLCATSRRGFRGQNTEAFFGQGTRLTVV.

Notes on this clone: Other DNA sequences within the sample encode an identical CDR3. The chain joins TRBV7-3 to TRBJ2-3, with 10 bases fitting TRBD2. CDR3 length: 16 amino acids. Looked up from germline, CDR1 is SGHTA and CDR2 is FQGTGA. V was clipped by 5 bases and J by 0 bases; unmatched bases: 5. CDR3 DNA sequence: TGTGCCAGCAGCCTGAGGACTAGCGGTAGCACAGATACGCAGTATTTT. This gives the protein CASSLRTSGSTDTQYF.

A note on this clone: One base away lies a much larger clone, so this may be a sequencing read error. V is TRBV18 and J is TRBJ1-1; TRBD1 might be the D (5 bases). CDR1 and CDR2 from the germline V gene are KGHSH and LQKENI. This CDR3 contains 13 residues. Trimming took off 4 bases at V and 3 bases at J, with 9 bases between the two ends. The CDR3 DNA sequence: TGTGCCAGCTCACAGGGGCGGGACACTGAAGCTTTCTTT. Translated, it gives CASSQGRDTEAFF. The variable domain in full, with the rest retrieved from reference TRBV18 and TRBJ1-1, is NAGVMQNPRHLVRRRGQEARLRCSPMKGHSHVYWYRQLPEEGLKFMVYLQKENIIDESGMPKERFSAEFPKEGPSILRIQQVVRGDSAAYFCASSQGRDTEAFFGQGTRLTVV.

The chain employs TRBV30 and TRBJ2-2; TRBD2 aligns across 9 bases. The J segment lost 3 bases and the V segment lost 0 bases, leaving 8 bases of the junction unmatched. The germline CDR1 and CDR2 sequences are GTSNPN and SVGIG (reference sequence). The CDR3 extends over 17 amino acids. The CDR3 region is CAWSVFGGGAHTGELFF. The CDR3 DNA reads TGTGCCTGGAGTGTATTCGGCGGGGGGGCCCACACCGGGGAGCTGTTTTTT.

The chain is built from TRBV2 and TRBJ2-7, with 10 positions matching TRBD2. V dropped 6 bases and J dropped 6; count of bases not matched to a gene: 5. This CDR3 has 13 amino acids. Germline lookup yields CDR1 SNHLY and CDR2 FYNNEI. CDR3 sequence reads: CASSLAGVSEQYF. CDR3 nucleotide sequence: TGTGCCAGCAGCCTAGCGGGAGTCTCCGAGCAGTACTTC. Full variable domain (remainder filled in from reference TRBV2 and TRBJ2-7): EPEVTQTPSHQVTQMGQEVILRCVPISNHLYFYWYRQILGQKVEFLVSFYNNEISEKSEIFDDQFSVERPDGSNFTLKIRSTKLEDSAMYFCASSLAGVSEQYFGPGTRLTVT.

This clone was observed a handful of times. The chain has TRBV6-5 and TRBJ1-1, with D uncertain. Germline V gene lookup returns CDR1 MNHEY and CDR2 SVGAGI. This CDR3 is 15 amino acids long. Between the trimmed V and J ends, which lost 6 bases and 0 bases, there was a span of 14 bases. The CDR3 DNA reads as TGTGCCAGCAGCTCTGGACGGATCCTGAACACTGAAGCTTTCTTT. Protein: CASSSGRILNTEAFF.

This clone was seen more than once but under ten times. The chain combines TRBV29-1 with TRBJ1-1; maybe TRBD1 (5 bases). This CDR3 is built from 10 residues. The V end lost 1 base, the J end lost 11 bases, and 8 bases lay between the germline ends. CDR1 is SQVTM and CDR2 is ANQGSEA in the germline V gene. As DNA, the CDR3 is TGCAGCGTTGAAGCGGGGACGGCTTTCTTT. Translation gives CSVEAGTAFF.

The chain recombines TRBV7-9 with TRBJ2-1; 11 bases match TRBD1. With 3 bases clipped from V and 5 bases from J, the junction kept 0 bases outside the gene matches. Germline CDR1 and CDR2: SEHNR and FQNEAQ (reference sequence). The CDR3 extends over 14 amino acids. Here the CDR3 reads CASSLGQGDNEQFF. The CDR3 coding sequence is TGTGCCAGCAGCTTGGGACAGGGGGACAATGAGCAGTTCTTC.

This clone has just a few counts. The chain combines TRBV10-3 with TRBJ2-1; D remains unclear. The CDR3 contains 14 residues. Between the trimmed V and J ends, which lost 2 bases and 1 base, there was a span of 6 bases. From germline, CDR1 is ENHRY and CDR2 SYGVKD. This CDR3 reads CAISEGRSYNEQFF. Written as DNA, the CDR3 is TGTGCCATCAGTGAGGGCAGATCCTACAATGAGCAGTTCTTC.

V and J are TRBV21-1 and TRBJ2-7; the table calls TRBD2, which could not be checked here. TRBV21-1 is a pseudogene segment. This CDR3 contains 15 residues. The CDR3 spells CASSKASPRAYEQYF. The CDR3 nucleotides are TGTGCCAGCAGCAAAGCATCGCCGCGAGCCTACGAGCAGTACTTC.

CDR3 sequence (DNA): TGTGCCTGGAGTCAGGGAATAGTAGTTTCACCCCTCCACTTT. It codes for CAWSQGIVVSPLHF. The V and J genes are TRBV30 and TRBJ1-6; weak D call: TRBD1 (5 bases). Germline-derived CDR1 and CDR2 are GTSNPN and SVGIG (reference sequence). The CDR3 runs to 14 residues. V lost 2 bases and J lost 9, with 14 bases in between.

The rearrangement uses TRBV6-6 and TRBJ1-4, with TRBD1 identical over 7 bases. The J segment lost 5 bases and the V segment lost 2 bases, leaving 5 bases of the junction unmatched. This CDR3 has 15 amino acids. The germline CDR1 and CDR2 sequences are MNHNY and SVGAGI (reference sequence). CDR3 protein: CASSYGGTENEKLFF. CDR3 nucleotides: TGTGCCAGCAGTTACGGAGGGACAGAGAATGAAAAACTGTTTTTT.

The table lists this clone with a few counts. The chain couples TRBV7-2 to TRBJ2-7; TRBD2 matches at 7 bases. J lost 1 base, V lost 5 bases, and 8 bases had no gene match. CDR1 SGHTA and CDR2 FQGNSA come from the germline V gene. The CDR3 has 15 amino acids. CDR3 protein: CASSPKRGGSYEQYF. Here the CDR3 DNA reads TGTGCCAGCAGCCCCAAGCGGGGAGGGTCCTACGAGCAGTACTTC.

The chain uses TRBV7-9 and TRBJ2-7; D might be TRBD1 (5 bases). This CDR3 has 17 amino acids. Germline V gene sequence: CDR1 SEHNR, CDR2 FQNEAQ (reference sequence). The germline V and J ends were trimmed by 2 bases and 0 bases, with 17 bases remaining between them. Written as DNA, the CDR3 is TGTGCCAGCAGCTTAAGCAAACATTGGACACTCTCCTACGAGCAGTACTTC. It encodes CASSLSKHWTLSYEQYF. The entire variable domain, with the rest obtained from reference TRBV7-9 and TRBJ2-7, is as follows: DTGVSQNPRHKITKRGQNVTFRCDPISEHNRLYWYRQTLGQGPEFLTYFQNEAQLEKSRLLSDRFSAERPKGSFSTLEIQRTEQGDSAMYLCASSLSKHWTLSYEQYFGPGTRLTVT.

This clone was detected a few times. This chain joins TRBV5-4 and TRBJ2-7; the match to TRBD1 covers 8 bases. From germline, CDR1 is SGHNT and CDR2 YYREEE (reference sequence). After removal of 4 bases from V and 2 bases from J, the junction contained 11 bases not matched to a gene. This CDR3 region has 16 residues. CDR3 protein: CASSPGQGRGTYEQYF. The CDR3 DNA reads as TGTGCCAGCAGCCCAGGACAGGGAAGAGGAACCTACGAGCAGTACTTC. Together with reference TRBV5-4 and TRBJ2-7, the CDR3 gives the full variable domain: ETGVTQSPTHLIKTRGQQVTLRCSSQSGHNTVSWYQQALGQGPQFIFQYYREEENGRGNFPPRFSGLQFPNYSSELNVNALELDDSALYLCASSPGQGRGTYEQYFGPGTRLTVT.

The chain is built from TRBV5-1 and TRBJ2-6; TRBD1 agrees at 12 bases. Losses at the gene ends were 4 bases for V and 2 bases for J; bases not matched to a gene: 4. The CDR3 totals 17 residues. Germline values: CDR1 SGHRS, CDR2 YFSETQ. The CDR3 sequence is CASSQGQGATGANVLTF. CDR3 sequence (DNA): TGCGCCAGCAGCCAGGGACAGGGGGCCACTGGGGCCAACGTCCTGACTTTC.

This clone was seen more than once but under ten times. J is TRBJ1-4 and V is TRBV15, with D uncertain. The CDR3 has 12 amino acids. Germline V lookup: CDR1 LNHNV, CDR2 YYDKDF (reference sequence). V gave up 2 bases and J gave up 8 bases, with 6 bases separating them. The CDR3 spells CATSRREEKLFF. The CDR3 nucleotides are TGTGCCACCAGCAGAAGGGAGGAAAAACTGTTTTTT.

CDR3 protein: CASSPLDRGSKNIQYF. The CDR3 bases are TGTGCCAGCAGCCCACTGGACAGGGGGTCAAAAAACATTCAGTACTTC. The J gene is TRBJ2-4, the V gene TRBV7-9; the match to TRBD1 covers 10 bases. The ends lost 5 bases at V and 4 bases at J; junction bases unmatched: 8. The germline V gene has CDR1 SEHNR and CDR2 FQNEAQ (reference sequence). The CDR3 runs 16 residues.

This clone was seen more than once but under ten times. The chain employs TRBV25-1 and TRBJ2-1; D gene uncertain. This CDR3 spans 14 amino acids. Trimming shortened V by 8 bases and J by 0 bases, and 11 bases separated the two germline ends. Germline V gene data show CDR1 as MGHDK and CDR2 as SYGVNS. The CDR3 DNA reads TGTGCCAGCGTTAATCCCAACTCCTACAATGAGCAGTTCTTC. This encodes CASVNPNSYNEQFF.

This clone turned up a few times. The same CDR3 is also encoded by other DNA sequences in this sample. The chain couples TRBV4-3 to TRBJ1-1, with 9 bases matching TRBD1. V dropped 3 bases and J dropped 4; count of bases not matched to a gene: 3. From germline, CDR1 is LGHNA and CDR2 YSLEER. The CDR3 has 14 amino acids. Here the CDR3 DNA reads TGCGCCAGCAGCCAGGACAGGGGCTCCACTGAAGCTTTCTTT. Its protein is CASSQDRGSTEAFF.

V and J are TRBV5-1 and TRBJ1-6; weak D call: TRBD1 (5 bases). CDR1 is SGHRS and CDR2 is YFSETQ in the germline V gene. Deletions cut 0 bases from V and 6 bases from J, with 10 bases between. The CDR3 covers 15 residues. DNA for the CDR3: TGCGCCAGCAGCTTGGAGAGGGGAGGTAATTCACCCCTCCACTTT. Its translation: CASSLERGGNSPLHF.

This clone has more than one count but fewer than ten. The J gene is TRBJ1-3, the V gene TRBV18, with 11 bases matching TRBD1. Germline trimming cut 5 bases from V and 4 bases from J; bases unmatched to any gene: 7. Looked up from germline, CDR1 is KGHSH and CDR2 is LQKENI. CDR3 length: 16 residues. CDR3 sequence (DNA): TGTGCCAGCTCATCCTGGACAGGGGGCGTCGGAAACACCATATATTTT. Residues: CASSSWTGGVGNTIYF.

This clone was found a few times. This rearrangement joins TRBV15 to TRBJ2-3; no clear D gene. Looked up from germline, CDR1 is LNHNV and CDR2 is YYDKDF (reference sequence). The CDR3 spans 12 residues. Trimming cost V 0 bases and J 11 bases, with 9 bases left between them. DNA of the CDR3: TGTGCCACCAGCAGAGAGACGGTAGGGCAGTATTTT. Its translation: CATSRETVGQYF. Using reference TRBV15 and TRBJ2-3 for the parts outside the CDR3, the full variable domain is DAMVIQNPRYQVTQFGKPVTLSCSQTLNHNVMYWYQQKSSQAPKLLFHYYDKDFNNEADTPDNFQSRRPNTSFCFLDIRSPGLGDTAMYLCATSRETVGQYFGPGTRLTVL.

This clone appeared a few times. The identical CDR3 is also encoded by other nucleotide sequences in the sample. The CDR3 region has the DNA TGCGCCAGCAGCTTGAGCACAGATACGCAGTATTTT. It specifies CASSLSTDTQYF. The chain combines TRBV5-1 with TRBJ2-3; D unclear. Germline-derived CDR1 and CDR2 are SGHRS and YFSETQ. V was trimmed by 1 base and J by 0 bases, leaving 0 bases between them. The CDR3 runs to 12 residues.